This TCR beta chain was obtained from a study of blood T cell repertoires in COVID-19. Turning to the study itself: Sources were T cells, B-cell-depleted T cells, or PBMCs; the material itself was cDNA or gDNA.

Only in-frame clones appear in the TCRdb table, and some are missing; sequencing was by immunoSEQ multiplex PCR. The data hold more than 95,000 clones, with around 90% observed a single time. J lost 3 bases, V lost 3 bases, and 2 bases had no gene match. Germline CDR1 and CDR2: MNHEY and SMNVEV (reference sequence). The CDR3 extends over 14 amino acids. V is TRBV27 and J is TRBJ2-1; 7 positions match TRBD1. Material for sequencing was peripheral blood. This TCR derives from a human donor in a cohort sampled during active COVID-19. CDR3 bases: TGTGCCAGCAGTTTTGGGACAGACTACAATGAGCAGTTCTTC. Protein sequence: CASSFGTDYNEQFF.